The 30 T cell receptor beta chains given below trace back to one sample, sequenced in a study of cytomegalovirus exposure and HLA in healthy donors. The table came from immunoSEQ multiplex PCR; TCRdb's copy has only in-frame clones and leaves some out. The table has roughly 150,000 clones, about 86% seen once. Sample: PBMCs. The origin of the receptors is a woman between 18 and 30 years old in good health and CMV-seronegative.

This rearrangement joins TRBV5-1 to TRBJ1-1; perhaps TRBD1 as D (6 bases). The V gene's germline CDR1 is SGHRS and CDR2 YFSETQ. CDR3 length equals 16 residues. V was cut by 2 bases and J by 10 bases, with 24 bases left in between. The CDR3 DNA reads as TGCGCCAGCAGCTTTGGCCCGGTGGACAGCCCCGAGGGAGCTTTCTTT. Translation: CASSFGPVDSPEGAFF.

This chain connects TRBV5-6 to TRBJ2-2; 8 bases fit TRBD2. The CDR3 has 15 residues. V gave up 2 bases and J gave up 3 bases; unmatched junction bases: 3. From germline, CDR1 is SGHDT and CDR2 YYEEEE. CDR3 amino acids: CASSFNSGDTGELFF. The CDR3 nucleotides are TGTGCCAGCAGCTTTAATAGCGGGGACACCGGGGAGCTGTTTTTT. The entire variable domain, with the rest obtained from reference TRBV5-6 and TRBJ2-2, is as follows: DAGVTQSPTHLIKTRGQQVTLRCSPKSGHDTVSWYQQALGQGPQFIFQYYEEEERQRGNFPDRFSGHQFPNYSSELNVNALLLGDSALYLCASSFNSGDTGELFFGEGSRLTVL.

The J gene is TRBJ1-4, the V gene TRBV6-5; possibly TRBD1 for D (6 bases). CDR1 is MNHEY, CDR2 SVGAGI, per germline. V was clipped by 4 bases and J by 8 bases, with 14 bases between them. The CDR3 runs to 14 residues. CDR3 DNA sequence: TGTGCCAGCAGTTTGAACAGGGCGGAGGAAAAACTGTTTTTT. Translated, it gives CASSLNRAEEKLFF.

The V gene is TRBV30, the J gene TRBJ1-4, with unresolved D. The CDR3 runs to 15 residues. Trimming took 0 bases from V and 8 from J, leaving 16 bases between them. Germline V gene data show CDR1 as GTSNPN and CDR2 as SVGIG (reference sequence). Written as DNA, the CDR3 is TGTGCCTGGAGTGTAGGCGGACCCCGAGGGGAAAAACTGTTTTTT. This codes for CAWSVGGPRGEKLFF.

The rearrangement joins TRBV5-1 to TRBJ1-1; the D is unclear. Germline CDR1 and CDR2: SGHRS and YFSETQ. Trimming left V 3 bases short and J 5 bases short, with 8 bases between. The CDR3 runs 12 residues. The chain's CDR3 is CASSSGPTEAFF. CDR3 nucleotide sequence: TGCGCCAGCAGCTCTGGCCCGACTGAAGCTTTCTTT. The entire variable domain, with the rest obtained from reference TRBV5-1 and TRBJ1-1, is as follows: KAGVTQTPRYLIKTRGQQVTLSCSPISGHRSVSWYQQTPGQGLQFLFEYFSETQRNKGNFPGRFSGRQFSNSRSEMNVSTLELGDSALYLCASSSGPTEAFFGQGTRLTVV.

This clone was recorded a few times. An end of the junction differs from the germline gene, which may be a read error. V gene TRBV30 combines with J gene TRBJ1-5, with 7 bases fitting TRBD1. The germline CDR1 and CDR2 sequences are GTSNPN and SVGIG (reference sequence). CDR3 length: 14 amino acids. CDR3 sequence reads: CAWTTQGGKQPQHF. CDR3 bases: TGTGCCTGGACTACGCAGGGGGGCAAGCAGCCCCAGCATTTT.

This rearrangement joins TRBV6-1 to TRBJ1-4; 8 nucleotides line up with TRBD1. Germline CDR1 MNHNS, CDR2 SASEGT. The CDR3 length is 16 residues. The trim removed 1 base at V and 7 bases at J, leaving 8 bases unmatched. The CDR3 sequence is CASSEVAGQGGEKLFF. In DNA, the CDR3 is TGTGCCAGCAGTGAAGTAGCTGGACAGGGCGGTGAAAAACTGTTTTTT.

V gene TRBV7-2 combines with J gene TRBJ1-4; 7 bases are shared with TRBD1. Germline-derived CDR1 and CDR2 are SGHTA and FQGNSA. The CDR3 covers 15 residues. With V trimmed by 6 bases and J by 7 bases, 11 bases remained unmatched. The CDR3 DNA reads as TGTGCCAGCAGACGATCGACAGGGAGGAGTGAAAAACTGTTTTTT. Translation: CASRRSTGRSEKLFF.

The chain combines TRBV19 with TRBJ2-1, with 12 bases fitting TRBD2. The V gene end was trimmed by 10 bases and the J gene end by 10 bases; junction bases not matched to a gene: 17. The CDR3 is 16 amino acids. CDR1 and CDR2 from the germline V gene are LNHDA and SQIVND (reference sequence). CDR3 DNA: TGTGCCATTGCCCCTAGGACTAGCGGGACCAGACCCGAGCAGTTCTTC. Translating gives CAIAPRTSGTRPEQFF.

The rearrangement joins TRBV9 to TRBJ2-3; D not resolved. This CDR3 has 12 amino acids. V was cut by 3 bases and J by 5 bases, with 7 bases left in between. From germline, CDR1 is SGDLS and CDR2 YYNGEE. CDR3 nucleotides: TGTGCCAGCAGCGGCGGTGGAGATACGCAGTATTTT. Translated, it gives CASSGGGDTQYF.

This chain joins TRBV27 and TRBJ1-2; TRBD1 matches at 8 bases. From germline, CDR1 is MNHEY and CDR2 SMNVEV (reference sequence). The CDR3 sequence is 15 residues long. The J segment lost 4 bases and the V segment lost 4 bases, leaving 8 bases of the junction unmatched. CDR3 sequence reads: CASSSTGTGAYGYTF. The CDR3 coding sequence is TGTGCCAGCAGTTCGACCGGGACAGGTGCCTATGGCTACACCTTC.

This clone was seen a handful of times. The chain uses TRBV6-7 and TRBJ1-5; no reliable D call. TRBV6-7 is annotated as an ORF whose role is uncertain. The CDR3 consists of 16 residues. V lost 6 bases and J 5 bases, leaving 20 bases between the germline ends. The CDR3: CASRLPCGVADQPQHF. The CDR3 DNA is TGTGCCAGCAGGCTACCCTGCGGGGTCGCCGATCAGCCCCAGCATTTT.

The chain links TRBV5-1 to TRBJ2-5, with a possible D match to TRBD2 (7 bases). Germline loops: CDR1 SGHRS, CDR2 YFSETQ. The CDR3 has 15 amino acids. Trimming removed 0 bases at V and 4 bases at J, with 13 bases between. CDR3 DNA: TGCGCCAGCAGCTTGGAGGGAGGGGGAGGAGAGACCCAGTACTTC. Translated, it gives CASSLEGGGGETQYF.

V gene TRBV15 combines with J gene TRBJ2-7; D is perhaps TRBD1 (5 bases). The CDR3 loop spans 14 amino acids. The V end lost 0 bases, the J end lost 1 base, and 7 bases lay between the germline ends. Per germline, CDR1 LNHNV and CDR2 YYDKDF (reference sequence). The CDR3 coding sequence is TGTGCCACCAGCAGAGATCAGGGATCCTACGAGCAGTACTTC. Its translation: CATSRDQGSYEQYF.

This chain joins TRBV9 and TRBJ2-1, with 9 positions matching TRBD2. Germline V gives CDR1 SGDLS, CDR2 YYNGEE. The CDR3 consists of 17 residues. V trimming: 3 bases; J trimming: 4 bases; junction bases outside the gene matches: 11. The CDR3 is CASSAAKTSGDYNEQFF. The CDR3 DNA sequence: TGTGCCAGCAGCGCAGCTAAGACTAGCGGAGATTACAATGAGCAGTTCTTC.

The J gene is TRBJ1-2, the V gene TRBV27, with 7 bases fitting TRBD1. Germline V gene data show CDR1 as MNHEY and CDR2 as SMNVEV (reference sequence). CDR3 length: 15 residues. V dropped 4 bases and J dropped 8; count of bases not matched to a gene: 13. The CDR3, as DNA: TGTGCCAGCAGTTATTCGACAGGGACGTTAGGGGGCTACACCTTC. Translating it yields CASSYSTGTLGGYTF.

This clone was observed a single time. This chain links TRBV7-8 with TRBJ2-7, with D tentatively TRBD2 (5 bases). Germline-derived CDR1 and CDR2 are SGHVS and FQNEAQ. V was cut by 1 base and J by 4 bases, with 11 bases left in between. The CDR3 length is 14 residues. The CDR3 coding sequence is TGTGCCAGCAGCTTAGTAGGACGGGGATACGAGCAGTACTTC. Translation gives CASSLVGRGYEQYF.

This chain joins TRBV4-3 and TRBJ2-5, with TRBD2 as a possible D gene (5 bases). V was shortened by 0 bases and J by 4 bases, with 9 bases between the two germline ends. Germline CDR1 and CDR2: LGHNA and YSLEER. The CDR3 covers 14 residues. The CDR3 here is CASSQDRGRETQYF. The CDR3 coding sequence is TGCGCCAGCAGCCAAGATCGAGGGAGAGAGACCCAGTACTTC.

This clone has just a few counts. J is TRBJ2-5 and V is TRBV29-1, with 8 bases that match TRBD2. The CDR3 is 14 amino acids. Looked up from germline, CDR1 is SQVTM and CDR2 is ANQGSEA. The ends lost 7 bases at V and 4 bases at J; junction bases unmatched: 11. CDR3 in amino acids: CSAPLGGGGETQYF. CDR3 bases: TGCAGCGCCCCGCTCGGGGGGGGCGGAGAGACCCAGTACTTC.

This clone was observed a single time. Different DNA sequences within this sample yield the same CDR3. The chain combines TRBV9 with TRBJ1-5; 11 bases agree with TRBD1. CDR3 size: 15 residues. The V gene's germline CDR1 is SGDLS and CDR2 YYNGEE. Trimming at V came to 2 bases and at J to 6 bases, leaving 4 bases not matched to a gene. Here the CDR3 reads CASSVGQGVGQPQHF. The CDR3 region has the DNA TGTGCCAGCAGCGTGGGACAGGGGGTGGGTCAGCCCCAGCATTTT.

This sequence joins TRBV19 and TRBJ2-7, with a possible D match to TRBD1 (5 bases). Germline-derived CDR1 and CDR2 are LNHDA and SQIVND (reference sequence). Trimming took off 3 bases at V and 5 bases at J, with 5 bases between the two ends. The length of the CDR3 is 11 residues. The CDR3 sequence: CASSIRDEQYF. The CDR3 nucleotides read TGTGCCAGTAGTATCAGGGACGAGCAGTACTTC.

The chain is built from TRBV19 and TRBJ1-5, with D perhaps matching TRBD1 (6 bases). CDR1 LNHDA and CDR2 SQIVND come from the germline V gene (reference sequence). With 3 bases removed from V and 4 bases from J, the gap between germline ends came to 13 bases. There are 15 residues in the CDR3. The CDR3 is CASSISTGTNQPQHF. Written as DNA, the CDR3 is TGTGCCAGTAGTATTTCGACAGGAACTAATCAGCCCCAGCATTTT.

The rearrangement joins TRBV7-9 to TRBJ2-1; no reliable D call. Trimming left V 5 bases short and J 4 bases short, with 6 bases between. Germline CDR1 reads SEHNR; CDR2 reads FQNEAQ (reference sequence). The CDR3 runs 12 residues. Here the CDR3 reads CASSARYNEQFF. CDR3 nucleotides: TGTGCCAGCAGCGCGCGTTACAATGAGCAGTTCTTC. Looking up the rest from reference TRBV7-9 and TRBJ2-1 gives the full variable domain: DTGVSQNPRHKITKRGQNVTFRCDPISEHNRLYWYRQTLGQGPEFLTYFQNEAQLEKSRLLSDRFSAERPKGSFSTLEIQRTEQGDSAMYLCASSARYNEQFFGPGTRLTVL.

The genes are TRBV5-6 and TRBJ2-3; 10 nucleotides match TRBD1. This CDR3 contains 15 residues. CDR1 and CDR2 (germline): SGHDT, YYEEEE. V shed 4 bases, J shed 6 bases, and the junction held 8 bases outside the gene matches. The CDR3 region has the DNA TGTGCCAGCAGCACTCGGACAGGGGGACCGGATACGCAGTATTTT. It yields the protein CASSTRTGGPDTQYF.

The chain joins TRBV5-6 to TRBJ2-1, with 9 nucleotides matching TRBD1. CDR3 size: 16 residues. The V segment lost 2 bases and the J segment 9 bases; nucleotides outside the gene matches: 12. CDR1 SGHDT and CDR2 YYEEEE come from the germline V gene. CDR3 protein: CASSFDRGYFLGEQFF. The CDR3 DNA is TGTGCCAGCAGCTTTGACAGGGGGTATTTCCTGGGTGAGCAGTTCTTC.

CDR3 region: CASSDRWWARGYGYTF. CDR3 in DNA: TGTGCCAGTAGTGACCGGTGGTGGGCGCGGGGCTATGGCTACACCTTC. The chain couples TRBV19 to TRBJ1-2; unclear D gene. This CDR3 has 16 residues. The V end was cut by 5 bases, the J end by 4 bases, with 20 bases between. Per the germline V gene, CDR1 is LNHDA and CDR2 is SQIVND (reference sequence).

CDR3 sequence (DNA): TGTGCCAGCAGCGTAGCGTCCGTCGGGGTCGAAGCTTTCTTT. It codes for CASSVASVGVEAFF. The rearrangement links TRBV9 to TRBJ1-1, with no clear D. The ends were cut back, 0 bases at V and 8 bases at J, with 14 bases in the middle. Per the germline V gene, CDR1 is SGDLS and CDR2 is YYNGEE. CDR3 size: 14 residues.

The chain couples TRBV29-1 to TRBJ1-1; no reliable D call. The CDR3 runs 11 residues. Germline V gene data show CDR1 as SQVTM and CDR2 as ANQGSEA. Trimming shortened V by 6 bases and J by 4 bases, and 9 bases separated the two germline ends. The CDR3 region is CSVPGVTEAFF. The CDR3 DNA follows: TGCAGCGTCCCCGGGGTCACTGAAGCTTTCTTT.

The chain employs TRBV5-6 and TRBJ2-2; possibly TRBD1 for D (6 bases). Germline V CDR1 and CDR2: SGHDT, YYEEEE. V lost 2 bases and J 4 bases, leaving 6 bases between the germline ends. This CDR3 region has 13 residues. Written as DNA, the CDR3 is TGTGCCAGCAGCTTAGGGGGCACCGGGGAGCTGTTTTTT. Protein product: CASSLGGTGELFF.

The CDR3 DNA reads as TGTGCCAGCAGCCCGGCCCCGACAGTTAACACTGAAGCTTTCTTT. It is translated as CASSPAPTVNTEAFF. The V and J genes are TRBV14 and TRBJ1-1, with D perhaps TRBD1 (5 bases). CDR3 length: 15 residues. Germline CDR1 SGHDN, CDR2 FVKESK. Trimming stripped 4 bases from V and 2 bases from J, with 14 bases between.